This entry describes one T cell receptor (beta chain). Its specificity is unknown. CDR3 length: 14 amino acids. From germline, CDR1 is SEHNR and CDR2 FQNEAQ (reference sequence). The data belong to a study of cytomegalovirus exposure and HLA in healthy donors. Looking at the study overall: From HLA-typed donors, an early data release held around 80 million unique TCRs.

In the PCR, 60 Vbeta and 13 Jbeta primers were used. The method was immunoSEQ multiplex PCR; TCRdb's version includes in-frame clones alone and lacks a portion of them. This table holds 100,000 to 150,000 clones, 80% to 90% found once. Healthy bone marrow donors formed the donor group. Points from the study as a whole: Certain sequence variants were highly shared and formed a cluster, and this cluster was likely a sequencing artifact. Later genetic work tied a missense DCLRE1C variant to beta-chain V and J trimming.

The V and J genes are TRBV7-9 and TRBJ2-5; no firm D call. Gene TRBJ2-7 matches the end of the DNA better, so the J call may be wrong. Material for sequencing was PBMCs. The TCR comes from a woman aged 25 to 45 in good health and CMV-seronegative. CDR3 amino acids: CASSPTSSPYEQYF. CDR3 in DNA: TGTGCCAGCAGTCCTACCTCCTCTCCCTACGAGCAGTACTTC.